This TCR beta chain came from a study of blood T cell repertoires in COVID-19. Across the whole study: PBMCs, B-cell-depleted T cells, or T cells were the source of the cDNA or gDNA that made up the material.

Under the authors' procedure: It was from reference gene primer amplification that nucleated cell counts were estimated. The table came from immunoSEQ multiplex PCR; TCRdb's copy has only in-frame clones and leaves some out. V and J calls and clone size are copied from that table; D and trimming were computed from the DNA. Among some 68,000 clones listed, approximately 92% were seen once. V lost 0 bases, J lost 4 bases, and 17 bases lay in between. This CDR3 has 17 residues. The V gene's germline CDR1 is SGHRS and CDR2 YFSETQ. Sequenced sample: peripheral blood. This clonotype originated in a man aged 50-59 years with active COVID-19. This sequence joins TRBV5-1 and TRBJ1-3; D ambiguous. The CDR3, as DNA: TGCGCCAGCAGCTTGGCCGGGCCAACGGCGGGCGGAAACACCATATATTTT. It translates to CASSLAGPTAGGNTIYF.